This TCR beta chain was sequenced for a study of T cell responses to AZD1222 COVID-19 vaccine. Study-level findings and limits: It should be noted that donors were predominantly white British and more often female, and clonal diversity was possibly underestimated. At 160-218 and 743-854, vaccine-associated CD4 TCRs were dominant, and they spanned spike.

Sequenced by immunoSEQ multiplex PCR; TCRdb stores in-frame clones only, minus some. There are just over 150,000 clones in the sample; 87% occur only once, and about 9.8% lies in the top ten. A note on this clone: Its antigen is undetermined.

Germline assignment: CDR1 SGHDT and CDR2 YYEEEE. V gave up 4 bases and J gave up 9 bases, with 14 bases separating them. The CDR3 loop spans 12 amino acids. The specimen comprised peripheral blood, sampled 28 days after the second AZD1222 dose. The rearrangement links TRBV5-6 to TRBJ2-7, with D unclear. The sequence derives from an adult who received the AZD1222 COVID-19 vaccine. The CDR3: CASSLAGSPQYF. The CDR3 DNA sequence: TGTGCCAGCAGCCTTGCTGGGTCTCCGCAGTACTTC.